The 14 T cell receptor beta chains given below trace back to one sample, sequenced in a study of blood T cell repertoires in COVID-19. Repertoires were generated with immunoSEQ multiplex PCR, while TCRdb's copy carries only in-frame clones and drops some. The data contain a few hundred thousand clones, roughly 88% of them singletons. The sequencing sample was made of peripheral blood. These receptors were collected from a woman aged 25 to 39 with COVID-19, enrolled during active disease.

The chain couples TRBV10-2 to TRBJ2-2; D possibly corresponds to TRBD1 (6 bases). V was pared by 7 bases and J by 4 bases, with 10 bases between. The length of the CDR3 is 13 residues. Germline V gene sequence: CDR1 WSHSY, CDR2 SAAADI. CDR3 bases: TGCGCCAGCACAGGACAGATCACCGGGGAGCTGTTTTTT. Protein product: CASTGQITGELFF.

V usage is TRBV28 and J usage is TRBJ2-1; 7 nucleotides agree with TRBD1. CDR1 and CDR2 from the germline V gene are MDHEN and SYDVKM. This CDR3 region has 15 residues. With 6 bases clipped from V and 3 bases from J, the junction kept 8 bases outside the gene matches. The chain's CDR3 is CASSPDRVSYNEQFF. CDR3 DNA sequence: TGTGCCAGCAGCCCTGACAGGGTGAGCTACAATGAGCAGTTCTTC.

The chain has TRBV7-8 and TRBJ1-6, with TRBD1 matching 7 bases. V was clipped by 5 bases and J by 8 bases; unmatched bases: 9. CDR1 is SGHVS and CDR2 is FQNEAQ in the germline V gene. The CDR3 runs 15 residues. CDR3 DNA sequence: TGTGCCAGCAGCAAAGGGGACAGCGTTGATTCACCCCTCCACTTT. Protein product: CASSKGDSVDSPLHF.

V gene TRBV4-2 combines with J gene TRBJ2-2; TRBD1 matches 9 bases. Trimming took 3 bases from V and 5 from J; bases not matched to a gene: 1. Germline assignment: CDR1 LGHNA and CDR2 YNFKEQ. The CDR3 contains 14 residues. CDR3 in amino acids: CASSQTGGTGELFF. CDR3 nucleotides: TGTGCCAGCAGCCAGACAGGGGGTACCGGGGAGCTGTTTTTT.

The V gene is TRBV7-2, the J gene TRBJ1-1; no clear D gene. V dropped 7 bases and J dropped 2 bases, with 14 bases sitting between them. This CDR3 spans 14 amino acids. CDR1 SGHTA and CDR2 FQGNSA come from the germline V gene. The CDR3: CASKVGLSNTEAFF. Written as DNA, the CDR3 is TGTGCCAGCAAGGTCGGACTTTCAAACACTGAAGCTTTCTTT. Full variable domain (remainder filled in from reference TRBV7-2 and TRBJ1-1): GAGVSQSPSNKVTEKGKDVELRCDPISGHTALYWYRQSLGQGLEFLIYFQGNSAPDKSGLPSDRFSAERTGGSVSTLTIQRTQQEDSAVYLCASKVGLSNTEAFFGQGTRLTVV.

V is TRBV18 and J is TRBJ1-1, with D tentatively TRBD1 (5 bases). The CDR3 extends over 13 amino acids. CDR1 is KGHSH and CDR2 is LQKENI in the germline V gene. V was trimmed by 6 bases and J by 4 bases, leaving 12 bases between them. In nucleotides, the CDR3 is TGTGCCAGCTCCGAAACGGGGGGCACTGAAGCTTTCTTT. The encoded protein is CASSETGGTEAFF.

The rearrangement links TRBV11-2 to TRBJ1-1; 7 bases line up with TRBD1. Germline CDR1 SGHAT, CDR2 FQNNGV. J was trimmed by 1 base and V by 4 bases; bases with no gene match: 6. The CDR3 has 15 residues. CDR3 DNA sequence: TGTGCCAGCAGCTCGCGACAGGGAACGAACACTGAAGCTTTCTTT. Residues: CASSSRQGTNTEAFF. The complete variable domain, with remaining parts taken from reference TRBV11-2 and TRBJ1-1, reads EAGVAQSPRYKIIEKRQSVAFWCNPISGHATLYWYQQILGQGPKLLIQFQNNGVVDDSQLPKDRFSAERLKGVDSTLKIQPAKLEDSAVYLCASSSRQGTNTEAFFGQGTRLTVV.

This chain uses TRBV5-1 with TRBJ1-6; TRBD1 matches at 7 bases. Germline V gene sequence: CDR1 SGHRS, CDR2 YFSETQ. The CDR3 loop spans 15 amino acids. V was pared by 0 bases and J by 7 bases, with 4 bases of the junction left unmatched. The CDR3 nucleotides are TGCGCCAGCAGCTTGGGGCGGACAGGAAATTCACCCCTCCACTTT. Protein product: CASSLGRTGNSPLHF.

The CDR3 DNA follows: TGTGCCAGTAGAACCGACAGGGCGGGAGGCGAGCAGTACTTC. Protein product: CASRTDRAGGEQYF. This chain uses TRBV19 with TRBJ2-7; D perhaps matches TRBD2 (8 bases). With 6 bases removed from V and 6 bases from J, the gap between germline ends came to 18 bases. Germline-derived CDR1 and CDR2 are LNHDA and SQIVND (reference sequence). The CDR3 is made up of 14 amino acids.

The chain joins TRBV3-1 (or the pseudogene TRBV3-2) to TRBJ2-7; the match to TRBD1 covers 9 bases. Losses at the gene ends were 6 bases for V and 5 bases for J; bases not matched to a gene: 8. Per the germline V gene, CDR1 is LGHDT and CDR2 is YNNKEL (reference sequence). This CDR3 has 14 residues. The CDR3: CASSPGTGTDEQYF. CDR3 bases: TGTGCCAGCAGTCCCGGGACAGGGACCGACGAGCAGTACTTC.

The chain combines TRBV6-2 or TRBV6-3 with TRBJ2-1; D is perhaps TRBD1 (5 bases). The length of the CDR3 is 11 residues. V was pared by 5 bases and J by 11 bases, with 10 bases between. The germline gives CDR1 MNHEY, CDR2 SVGEGT. The chain's CDR3 is CASSRQGKQFF. In DNA, the CDR3 is TGTGCCAGCAGTCGCCAGGGCAAGCAGTTCTTC.

The chain links TRBV27 to TRBJ2-2, with a weak D call TRBD1 (6 bases). CDR3 length: 13 amino acids. The V gene's germline CDR1 is MNHEY and CDR2 SMNVEV (reference sequence). Deletions cut 8 bases from V and 6 bases from J, with 13 bases between. This CDR3 is CASPRGGPGELFF. CDR3 nucleotide sequence: TGTGCCAGCCCTCGAGGGGGACCCGGGGAGCTGTTTTTT.

V is TRBV30 and J is TRBJ2-1, with 12 positions matching TRBD2. The CDR3 totals 18 residues. CDR1 GTSNPN and CDR2 SVGIG come from the germline V gene (reference sequence). The ends lost 2 bases at V and 0 bases at J; junction bases unmatched: 8. CDR3 sequence: CAWSTFLAGGVSYNEQFF. The CDR3 DNA is TGTGCCTGGAGTACCTTTCTAGCGGGGGGGGTCTCCTACAATGAGCAGTTCTTC.

The gene calls are TRBV7-6 and TRBJ2-1; D is undetermined. The CDR3 is 17 amino acids. V dropped 1 base and J dropped 3 bases, with 16 bases sitting between them. In germline, CDR1 is SGHVS, CDR2 FNYEAQ. CDR3 nucleotide sequence: TGTGCCAGCAGCTTAGGGGCGTTTCGGCAGCTCTACAATGAGCAGTTCTTC. Translation gives CASSLGAFRQLYNEQFF.